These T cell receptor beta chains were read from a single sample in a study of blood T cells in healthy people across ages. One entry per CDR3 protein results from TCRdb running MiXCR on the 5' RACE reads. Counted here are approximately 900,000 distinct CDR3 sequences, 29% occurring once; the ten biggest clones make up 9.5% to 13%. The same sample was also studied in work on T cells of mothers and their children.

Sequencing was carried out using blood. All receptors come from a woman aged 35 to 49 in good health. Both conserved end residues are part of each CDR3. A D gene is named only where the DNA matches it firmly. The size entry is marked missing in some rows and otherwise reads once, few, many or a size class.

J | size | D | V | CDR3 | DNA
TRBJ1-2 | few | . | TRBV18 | CASSYMGTSGYTF | TGTGCCAGCTCATACATGGGGACGTCTGGCTACACCTTC
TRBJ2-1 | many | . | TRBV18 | CASSSAPGSYNEQFF | TGTGCCAGCTCATCCGCCCCCGGCAGCTACAATGAGCAGTTCTTC
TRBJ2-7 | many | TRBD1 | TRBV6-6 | CASNNRGSYEQYF | TGTGCCAGCAACAACAGGGGCTCCTACGAGCAGTACTTC
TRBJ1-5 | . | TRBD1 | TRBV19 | CASSGQGASQPQHF | TGTGCCAGTAGTGGCCAGGGGGCCAGTCAGCCCCAGCATTTT
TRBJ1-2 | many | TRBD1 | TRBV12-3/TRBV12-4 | CASSPGTGEGYTF | TGTGCCAGCAGCCCCGGGACAGGGGAAGGCTACACCTTC
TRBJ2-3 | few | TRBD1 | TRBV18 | CASSPSGQSTDTQYF | TGTGCCAGCTCACCCTCGGGACAGAGCACAGATACGCAGTATTTT
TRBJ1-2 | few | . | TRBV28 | CASSWDYGYTF | TGTGCCAGCAGTTGGGACTATGGCTACACCTTC
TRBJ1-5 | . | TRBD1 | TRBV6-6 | CASSPTGEHQPQHF | TGTGCCAGCAGCCCGACAGGGGAGCATCAGCCCCAGCATTTT
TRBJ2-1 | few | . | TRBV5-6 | CASSSTPGLVYNEQFF | TGTGCCAGCAGCTCGACGCCGGGACTCGTCTACAATGAGCAGTTCTTC
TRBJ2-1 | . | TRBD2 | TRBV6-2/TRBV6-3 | CASSYSGGGGPWDEQFF | TGTGCCAGCAGTTACTCGGGCGGCGGGGGGCCGTGGGATGAGCAGTTCTTC
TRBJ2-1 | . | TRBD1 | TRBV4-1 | CASSQGTTGQLYNERFF | TGCGCCAGCAGCCAAGGTACCACGGGACAGCTGTACAATGAGCGGTTCTTC
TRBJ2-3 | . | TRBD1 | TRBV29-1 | CSIEVSGQGTDTQYF | TGCAGCATTGAAGTGTCGGGACAGGGTACAGATACGCAGTATTTT
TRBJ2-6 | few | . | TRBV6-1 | CASSDRGSGANVRTF | TGTGCCAGCAGTGACAGGGGTTCCGGGGCCAACGTCCGGACTTTC
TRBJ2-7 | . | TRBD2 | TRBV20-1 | CSAIPGTSGVYEQYF | TGCAGTGCCATTCCCGGGACTAGCGGGGTCTACGAGCAGTACTTC
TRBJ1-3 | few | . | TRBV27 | CASSSTRRSGNTIYF | TGTGCCAGCAGTTCAACGAGGCGCTCTGGAAACACCATATATTTT
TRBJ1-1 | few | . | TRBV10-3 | CAIRETQGGTEAFF | TGTGCCATCAGGGAGACCCAGGGAGGTACTGAAGCTTTCTTT
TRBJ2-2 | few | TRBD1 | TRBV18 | CASSPRTIRQGNTGELFF | TGTGCCAGCTCACCGAGAACCATAAGACAGGGGAACACCGGGGAGCTGTTTTTT
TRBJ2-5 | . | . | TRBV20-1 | CSAKAGAQYF | TGCAGTGCTAAGGCCGGGGCCCAGTACTTC
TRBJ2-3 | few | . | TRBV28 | CASRTPLGAGDTQYF | TGTGCCAGCAGAACCCCGCTGGGGGCCGGAGATACGCAGTATTTT
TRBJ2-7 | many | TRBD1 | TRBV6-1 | CATFRGQGSYEQYF | TGTGCCACCTTTCGTGGACAGGGCTCCTACGAGCAGTACTTC
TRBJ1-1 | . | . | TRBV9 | CASSVGGGSGGSEAFF | TGTGCCAGCAGCGTAGGAGGTGGGTCAGGAGGGTCAGAAGCTTTCTTT
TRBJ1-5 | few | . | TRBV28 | CASRFRASSNQPQHF | TGTGCCAGCAGATTCAGAGCTTCGAGCAATCAGCCCCAGCATTTT
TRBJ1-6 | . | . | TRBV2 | CASSPGGSGDSPLHF | TGTGCCAGCAGCCCAGGCGGGTCGGGGGATTCACCCCTCCACTTT
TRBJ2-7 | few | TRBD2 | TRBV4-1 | CASSPRLAGGSYEQYF | TGCGCCAGCAGCCCACGACTAGCGGGGGGCTCCTACGAGCAGTACTTC
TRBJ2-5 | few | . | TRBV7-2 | CASSHGVGGMKTQYF | TGTGCCAGCAGCCACGGGGTAGGGGGGATGAAGACCCAGTACTTC
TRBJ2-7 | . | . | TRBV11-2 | CASSYAHYEQYF | TGTGCCAGCAGCTATGCACACTACGAGCAGTACTTC
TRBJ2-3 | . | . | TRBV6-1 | CASKRGQISTDTQYF | TGTGCCAGCAAGCGGGGACAGATCAGCACAGATACGCAGTATTTT